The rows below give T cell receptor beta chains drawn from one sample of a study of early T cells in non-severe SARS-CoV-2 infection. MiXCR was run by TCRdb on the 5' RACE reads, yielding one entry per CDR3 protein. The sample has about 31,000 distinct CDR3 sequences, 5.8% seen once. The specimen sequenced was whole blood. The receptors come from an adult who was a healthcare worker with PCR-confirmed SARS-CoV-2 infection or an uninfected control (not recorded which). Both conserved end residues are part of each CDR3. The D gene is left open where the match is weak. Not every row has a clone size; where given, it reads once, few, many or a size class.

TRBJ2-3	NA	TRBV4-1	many	TGCGCCAGCAGCCAAGTTCCGGGACAGGGGCGGTTAGCGGGGGGGCCGCCAGATACGCAGTATTTT	CASSQVPGQGRLAGGPPDTQYF
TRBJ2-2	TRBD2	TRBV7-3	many	TGTGCCAGCAGCCCCAGGAAAGCGGGGGCCACCGGGGAGCTGTTTTTT	CASSPRKAGATGELFF
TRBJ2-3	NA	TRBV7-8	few	TGTGCCAGCAGCTTCCGGAGGGCCAACCCAGATACGCAGTATTTT	CASSFRRANPDTQYF
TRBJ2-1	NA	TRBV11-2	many	TGTGCCAGCAGCTTCGGTTTCTCGTCCCCCCATGAGCAGTTCTTC	CASSFGFSSPHEQFF
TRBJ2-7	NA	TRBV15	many	TGTGCCACCAGCAGAGATCGGGGACGTACCTACGAGCAGTACTTC	CATSRDRGRTYEQYF
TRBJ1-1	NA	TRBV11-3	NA	TGTGCCAGCAGCTTATTCGCAGGGATGAACACTGAAGCTTTCTTT	CASSLFAGMNTEAFF
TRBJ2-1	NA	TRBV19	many	TGTGCCAGTAGACCCGCTAGCCGCTCCTACAATGAGCAGTTCTTC	CASRPASRSYNEQFF
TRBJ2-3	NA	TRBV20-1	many	TGCAGTGCTCCGCGGCAGGTAGGGAGGAGCACAGATACGCAGTATTTT	CSAPRQVGRSTDTQYF
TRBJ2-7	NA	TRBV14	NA	TGTGCCAGCAGCCAAGATGCGGGGTTCGAGACAAGCTCCTACGAGCAGTACTTC	CASSQDAGFETSSYEQYF
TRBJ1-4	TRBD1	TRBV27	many	TGTGCCAGCAGTAAAGACAGGGTGCCGCCGGGGACTAATGAAAAACTGTTTTTT	CASSKDRVPPGTNEKLFF
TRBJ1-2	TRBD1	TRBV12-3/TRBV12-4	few	TGTGCCAGCAGTTTGACAGGGGGCGCTTATGGCTACACCTTC	CASSLTGGAYGYTF
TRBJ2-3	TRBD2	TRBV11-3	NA	TGTGCCAGCAGACCGGGGACTAGCGGAGATACGCAGTATTTT	CASRPGTSGDTQYF
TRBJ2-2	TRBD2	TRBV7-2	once	TGTGCCAGCAGCCCCTCAGGGACTAGCGGGGCGAACACCGGGGAGCTGTTTTTT	CASSPSGTSGANTGELFF